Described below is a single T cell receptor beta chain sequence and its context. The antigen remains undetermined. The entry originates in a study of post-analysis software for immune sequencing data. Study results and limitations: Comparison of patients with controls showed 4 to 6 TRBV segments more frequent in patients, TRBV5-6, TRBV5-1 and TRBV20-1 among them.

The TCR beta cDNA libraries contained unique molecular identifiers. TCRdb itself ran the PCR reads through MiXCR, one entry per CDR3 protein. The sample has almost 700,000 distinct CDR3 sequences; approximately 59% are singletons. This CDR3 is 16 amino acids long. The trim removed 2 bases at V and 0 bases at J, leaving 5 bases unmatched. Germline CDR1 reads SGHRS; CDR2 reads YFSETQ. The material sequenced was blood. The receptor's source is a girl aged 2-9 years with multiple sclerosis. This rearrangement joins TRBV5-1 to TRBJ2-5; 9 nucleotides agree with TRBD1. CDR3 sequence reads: CASSFADRGDQETQYF. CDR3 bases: TGCGCCAGCAGCTTCGCTGACAGGGGGGACCAAGAGACCCAGTACTTC.